What follows is one TCR beta chain and its context. The antigen remains undetermined. Ophthalmopathy cases met thresholds of Clinical Activity Score at least 3, NOSPECS grade at least 4 and duration under 3 months. About 10 ml fresh peripheral blood yielded the PBMCs. Amplified regions were TCR beta CDR3 sequences from RNA transcripts. A set of HTBI primers served as the primers for a first-round RT-PCR of the TCR CDR3. TCRdb re-derived calls from the multiplex PCR reads in MiXCR, one entry per CDR3 protein. The data show 250,000 to 300,000 distinct CDR3 sequences, approximately 19% seen once. This sample was taken from a study of T cells in Graves' hyperthyroidism and ophthalmopathy. Overall study findings and caveats: It was a median roughly 6.5 months before onset that the model predicted ophthalmopathy. Ophthalmopathy stood apart from stable hyperthyroidism in a 13 V-J model.

V lost 6 bases, J lost 6 bases, and 18 bases lay in between. The CDR3 totals 15 residues. Germline V lookup: CDR1 LGHDT, CDR2 YNNKEL (reference sequence). Source material: blood. The genes are TRBV3-1 and TRBJ2-1; TRBD2 might be the D (7 bases). The source is a man aged 45 to 65 with Graves' ophthalmopathy. The CDR3 nucleotides are TGTGCCAGCAGACTTGGGGGGGCGTTAGGCAATGAGCAGTTCTTC. Translated: CASRLGGALGNEQFF.